This T cell receptor (beta chain) was captured by sequencing in a study of T cell responses to AZD1222 COVID-19 vaccine listed by TCRdb under 2021. Background for the entire study: TCR sequencing covered some 250 trial participants: approximately 200 given two doses of AZD1222 and 26 given two doses of MenACWY control vaccine. Enrollment into the trials was organized by age into subgroups of 18-55, 56-69 and 70-plus years, and those subgroups contained 148, 28 and 57 TCR-sequenced participants, respectively. Results and caveats for the whole study, not just this receptor: The whole spike protein was spanned by vaccine-associated CD4 TCRs, and dominant responses were seen in regions 160-218 and 743-854. Conclusions about previously exposed vaccinees are limited because only a handful of AZD1222 recipients were SARS-CoV-2 seropositive at baseline. Participants were mostly white British, with more females than males. The authors suggested clonal diversity may have been underestimated. In the small 56-69-year group, the increase in depth fell short of significance, most likely because of low power. Because no day 14 peak-response samples were available, the repertoires could be characterized only after the peak T cell response. Reportedly, almost half of the unique spike-specific TCRs recognized epitopes lying outside the regions that are mutated in the B.1.351 and B.1.1.7 variants. Spike-specific TCR breadth and depth rose significantly after two AZD1222 doses compared with day 0 and with MenACWY recipients.

For CDR1 and CDR2, the germline V gene lists SGHRS and YFSETQ. Trimming removed 1 base from V and 1 base from J, leaving 11 bases between the germline ends. CDR3 length: 15 amino acids, cysteine to phenylalanine. The retained sequence is limited to the CDR3, 45 bases, with the frame set at the first base. As to this clone: The antigen it binds to is not known. No qualities accompany the bases; no much larger clone lies one base away.

In light of the paper, this sample's time point label describes: about 28 days (+/-7) after the second vaccine dose. AZD1222 recipients with second doses at about 4 weeks or about 12 weeks were pooled, because spike-specific TCR depth and breadth did not differ between schedules. The vaccinee samples were drawn from two UK trials, COV001 and COV002, one of which was a single-blind randomized controlled phase 2/3 trial testing AZD1222 (ChAdOx1 nCoV-19) in healthy adults. For TCRbeta chain sequencing, PBMC samples were collected from trial participants at day 0 and at day 28 after the second dose. The CDR3 regions of human TCRbeta chains were analyzed by immunosequencing. The study's processing was this. TCRs in the repertoires were matched against a reference library of SARS-CoV-2-specific TCRs that had been generated with the MIRA antigen-specificity platform. Breadth was defined as the fraction of unique TCRs that were SARS-CoV-2-associated. Depth was defined as the fraction of total T cells that were SARS-CoV-2-associated. Using the MIRA data, each spike-specific TCR was mapped to the spike region that the TCR reacts to and placed in a CD4 or CD8 class. Log10-transformed breadth and depth values were compared by one-way ANOVA with Sidak's multiple comparisons tests. TCRdb limited this immuneACCESS table to in-frame rearrangements with V and J called. A share of clones is missing; checked studies link under half to unresolved V genes, and the rest is unexplained. V, J and clone size were drawn from that table, and D and trimming were deduced from the DNA. The sample contains some 140,000 clones, just under 95% of them found a single time. The ten biggest clones cover approximately 7% of the sample.

This receptor chain uses TRBV5-1 and TRBJ1-2; no confident D gene assignment can be made. The sequencing used peripheral blood, collected 28 days after the second AZD1222 dose. The TCR comes from an adult who received the AZD1222 COVID-19 vaccine. At the DNA level, the sequence is TGCGCCAGCAGCTTGATGCAGACGAATAACTATGGCTACACCTTC. Translated, this gives CASSLMQTNNYGYTF. Supplemented by the reference TRBV5-1 and TRBJ1-2 proteins around the CDR3, the complete variable domain is KAGVTQTPRYLIKTRGQQVTLSCSPISGHRSVSWYQQTPGQGLQFLFEYFSETQRNKGNFPGRFSGRQFSNSRSEMNVSTLELGDSALYLCASSLMQTNNYGYTFGSGTRLTVV.